These T cell receptor beta chains were read from a single sample in a study of memory CD4+ T cells and cytomegalovirus serostatus. Measured with immunoSEQ multiplex PCR; TCRdb has only the in-frame clones, and not every one. The data contain more than 45,000 clones, roughly 78% of them singletons. Input material: memory CD4+ T cells from blood. The receptors were gathered from an adult in good health and CMV-seronegative. Both conserved end residues are part of each CDR3. D genes are given only for firm matches. Only some rows state a clone size, as once, few, many or a class for expanded clones.

clone_size j_call d_call v_call cdr3_aa cdr3_nt
- TRBJ2-7 - TRBV28 CASSLLRYEQYF TGTGCCAGCAGTTTACTGAGGTACGAGCAGTACTTC
- TRBJ2-1 TRBD1 TRBV5-6 CASSQGTGYRDNEQFF TGTGCCAGCAGCCAAGGGACAGGGTACCGGGACAATGAGCAGTTCTTC
medium-sized TRBJ1-1 - TRBV5-5 CASSLAGNTEAFF TGTGCCAGCAGCTTGGCGGGGAACACTGAAGCTTTCTTT
- TRBJ1-1 - TRBV5-1 CASSMDRNTEAFF TGCGCCAGCAGTATGGACAGGAACACTGAAGCTTTCTTT
- TRBJ1-3 - TRBV18 CASSRTDTGNTIYF TGTGCCAGCTCACGGACGGATACTGGAAACACCATATATTTT
many TRBJ1-1 - TRBV9 CASSVVLGDTEAFF TGTGCCAGCAGCGTAGTACTGGGTGACACTGAAGCTTTCTTT
- TRBJ2-3 - TRBV6-1 CASSEGGTTDTQYF TGTGCCAGCAGTGAAGGTGGGACGACAGATACGCAGTATTTT
- TRBJ2-7 - TRBV6-5 CASGAWGSYEQYF TGTGCCAGCGGGGCCTGGGGCTCCTACGAGCAGTACTTC
- TRBJ2-7 - TRBV20-1 CSARGQYEQYF TGCAGTGCTAGAGGTCAATACGAGCAGTACTTC
- TRBJ1-4 - TRBV7-6 CASSLRSGVNEKLFF TGTGCCAGCAGCTTAAGATCTGGGGTTAATGAAAAACTGTTTTTT